The sample holds a few counts of the clone carrying this TCR beta chain. The junction and the germline gene differ at one end; a read error may be behind it. The CDR3 runs 16 residues. Germline V gene lookup returns CDR1 MNHNS and CDR2 SASEGT. Researchers made TCR beta libraries by using iRepertoire HTBI primers and running Arm-PCR on CDR3 regions. Via MiXCR, TCRdb re-called the multiplex PCR reads, giving one row per CDR3 protein. The table lists some 340,000 distinct CDR3 sequences, 12% of them singletons. The sample belongs to a study of regulatory T cells in long-lasting Graves disease. Indicated time point: newly diagnosed GD, antithyroid drugs for less than 3 months. From RNA extracted from PBMCs, the TCR library was made. This sample also belongs to another study, concerning T cells in Graves' hyperthyroidism and ophthalmopathy.

The TCR originated in a woman aged 18-29 years with Graves disease. This chain links TRBV6-1 with TRBJ2-1, with 13 bases fitting TRBD2. The sequenced sample was peripheral blood mononuclear cells (PBMCs), obtained at new diagnosis, from a patient treated with antithyroid drugs. CDR3 DNA: TGTGCCAGCCGCGGACTAGCGGGAGCATCGTACAATGAGCGGTTCTTC. It specifies CASRGLAGASYNERFF.